The rows below give T cell receptor beta chains drawn from one sample of a study of blood T cells in healthy people across ages. TCRdb called the 5' RACE reads again in MiXCR, with one record for every CDR3 protein. The sample records roughly 640,000 distinct CDR3 sequences, approximately 30% being singletons. Source material: blood. The origin of the receptors is a woman aged 80 or older in good health. The CDR3 runs from the conserved cysteine through the conserved F or W. The order of the fields is J gene, V gene, CDR3 protein.

j_gene: TRBJ2-7
v_gene: TRBV6-5
CDR3aa: CASKTTASSYEQYF

j_gene: TRBJ2-5
v_gene: TRBV6-5
CDR3aa: CASRQQGWETQYF

j_gene: TRBJ2-5
v_gene: TRBV2
CDR3aa: CASRLAGPRETQYF

j_gene: TRBJ2-2
v_gene: TRBV7-9
CDR3aa: CASSLKTSGGSNTGELFF

j_gene: TRBJ1-1
v_gene: TRBV14
CDR3aa: CASSQVAGIRGSTEAFF

j_gene: TRBJ2-7
v_gene: TRBV7-8
CDR3aa: CASSPTGGVVGEQYF

j_gene: TRBJ1-3
v_gene: TRBV20-1
CDR3aa: CSASGGGLGGNTIYF

j_gene: TRBJ1-1
v_gene: TRBV4-2
CDR3aa: CASSRGQGQGDTEAFF

j_gene: TRBJ2-5
v_gene: TRBV29-1
CDR3aa: CSVEERGVGTQYF

j_gene: TRBJ2-1
v_gene: TRBV18
CDR3aa: CASSAQTSGGEQFF

j_gene: TRBJ2-5
v_gene: TRBV7-9
CDR3aa: CASSDTETQYF

j_gene: TRBJ2-2
v_gene: TRBV15
CDR3aa: CATSRHQDPGERFF

j_gene: TRBJ1-1
v_gene: TRBV20-1
CDR3aa: CSASDIQGWGTEAFF

j_gene: TRBJ1-1
v_gene: TRBV6-2/TRBV6-3
CDR3aa: CASSYGDMNTEAFF

j_gene: TRBJ1-1
v_gene: TRBV12-3/TRBV12-4
CDR3aa: CASSPAARRSTEAFF

j_gene: TRBJ1-5
v_gene: TRBV4-3
CDR3aa: CASSQDGGGNQPQHF

j_gene: TRBJ1-4
v_gene: TRBV15
CDR3aa: CATSRDGGGRATNEKRFF

j_gene: TRBJ2-1
v_gene: TRBV7-2
CDR3aa: CASSLRAGGPQRTNEQFF

j_gene: TRBJ2-3
v_gene: TRBV12-3/TRBV12-4
CDR3aa: CASINEDGMSTDTQYF

j_gene: TRBJ2-3
v_gene: TRBV5-1
CDR3aa: CASSLVAGQGDVADTQYF

j_gene: TRBJ2-5
v_gene: TRBV28
CDR3aa: CASSTPGTGGTGTQYF

j_gene: TRBJ2-7
v_gene: TRBV9
CDR3aa: CASSAGWQGGYEQYF

j_gene: .
v_gene: TRBV7-2
CDR3aa: CASSLEQIGETQYF

j_gene: TRBJ2-7
v_gene: TRBV4-3
CDR3aa: CASSQVAGSYEQYF